What follows are 14 T cell receptor beta chains derived from one specimen sequenced in a study of beta chain features in type 1 diabetes. The whole isolated RNA underwent reverse transcription, so sequencing captured expressed TCRB transcripts. Assay: immunoSEQ multiplex PCR; the TCRdb copy retains only in-frame clones and omits some. The sample holds more than 300,000 clones, more than 12% seen once. Sequencing input: naive CD4+ T cells from blood. The source is a woman under 30 in good health.

The genes are TRBV5-1 and TRBJ2-7, with D perhaps matching TRBD2 (6 bases). V shed 2 bases and J shed 0 bases, with 9 bases lying between them. This CDR3 is built from 14 residues. Germline CDR1 and CDR2: SGHRS and YFSETQ. The CDR3 sequence is CASSFGSGSYEQYF. CDR3 in DNA: TGCGCCAGCAGCTTCGGTAGCGGCTCCTACGAGCAGTACTTC.

The rearrangement joins TRBV30 to TRBJ1-1, with D unresolved. Trimming took off 2 bases at V and 0 bases at J, with 10 bases between the two ends. CDR3 length: 14 amino acids. The V gene's germline CDR1 is GTSNPN and CDR2 SVGIG (reference sequence). The CDR3: CAWSSGRVNTEAFF. DNA for the CDR3: TGTGCCTGGAGTAGCGGGAGGGTGAACACTGAAGCTTTCTTT. Drawing the rest from reference TRBV30 and TRBJ1-1, the complete variable domain is SQTIHQWPATLVQPVGSPLSLECTVEGTSNPNLYWYRQAAGRGLQLLFYSVGIGQISSEVPQNLSASRPQDRQFILSSKKLLLSDSGFYLCAWSSGRVNTEAFFGQGTRLTVV.

The rearrangement joins TRBV30 to TRBJ1-3; D is undetermined. V was clipped by 2 bases and J by 0 bases, with 5 bases between them. The CDR3 is 13 amino acids. The germline gives CDR1 GTSNPN, CDR2 SVGIG (reference sequence). CDR3 DNA: TGTGCCTGGAGTCTCTACTCTGGAAACACCATATATTTT. It codes for CAWSLYSGNTIYF.

The chain combines TRBV18 with TRBJ2-1; 7 nucleotides align to TRBD2. Germline V CDR1 and CDR2: KGHSH, LQKENI. V was pared by 1 base and J by 9 bases, with 3 bases of the junction left unmatched. The CDR3 contains 13 residues. CDR3 nucleotide sequence: TGTGCCAGCTCACCACGGGAGGGCCCTGAGCAGTTCTTC. This sequence encodes CASSPREGPEQFF.

As regards this clone: The same CDR3 can be traced to other DNA sequences in this sample. In DNA form, the CDR3 reads TGTGCCTGGAGTGTTGCAGGGAATCAGCCCCAGCATTTT. Amino acid sequence: CAWSVAGNQPQHF. The chain has TRBV30 and TRBJ1-5, with D possibly being TRBD1 (5 bases). Germline V gene data show CDR1 as GTSNPN and CDR2 as SVGIG (reference sequence). The V end was cut by 0 bases, the J end by 4 bases, with 7 bases between. This CDR3 is built from 13 residues. Supplemented by reference TRBV30 and TRBJ1-5, the full variable domain reads SQTIHQWPATLVQPVGSPLSLECTVEGTSNPNLYWYRQAAGRGLQLLFYSVGIGQISSEVPQNLSASRPQDRQFILSSKKLLLSDSGFYLCAWSVAGNQPQHFGDGTRLSIL.

The V call is TRBV5-1, the J call TRBJ1-5, with D tentatively TRBD1 (5 bases). V was trimmed by 0 bases and J by 5 bases, leaving 15 bases between them. Germline-derived CDR1 and CDR2 are SGHRS and YFSETQ. CDR3 length equals 16 residues. The CDR3 region is CASSLVGGNNDQPQHF. The CDR3 bases are TGCGCCAGCAGCTTGGTCGGGGGGAATAACGATCAGCCCCAGCATTTT.

This clone was seen more than once but under ten times. This rearrangement joins TRBV7-6 to TRBJ2-1; D is perhaps TRBD2 (5 bases). The CDR3 sequence is 15 residues long. CDR1 is SGHVS and CDR2 is FNYEAQ in the germline V gene. V lost 5 bases, J lost 5 bases, and 16 bases lay in between. The CDR3 DNA reads as TGTGCCAGCAGCATGGCTAGCTTCGGGAACAATGAGCAGTTCTTC. Amino acid sequence: CASSMASFGNNEQFF.

This rearrangement joins TRBV7-9 to TRBJ1-1, with a tentative D call TRBD1 (5 bases). The germline V gene encodes CDR1 SEHNR and CDR2 FQNEAQ (reference sequence). V was trimmed by 3 bases and J by 5 bases, leaving 16 bases between them. The CDR3 has 15 residues. The CDR3 DNA sequence: TGTGCCAGCAGCTTGACGGGGGGAGGGAATACTGAAGCTTTCTTT. This gives the protein CASSLTGGGNTEAFF.

The chain uses TRBV5-1 and TRBJ2-5, with D maybe TRBD2 (5 bases). CDR3 length: 17 amino acids. Per germline, CDR1 SGHRS and CDR2 YFSETQ. Trimming took 1 base from V and 4 from J, leaving 20 bases between them. CDR3 region: CASSLLMAAGPRETQYF. CDR3 coding DNA: TGCGCCAGCAGCTTGTTAATGGCTGCGGGCCCTAGAGAGACCCAGTACTTC.

There are a few counts of this clone. The chain recombines TRBV11-2 with TRBJ2-5; no firm D call. The CDR3 runs 16 residues. Trimming took 2 bases from V and 5 from J, leaving 18 bases between them. The germline V gene encodes CDR1 SGHAT and CDR2 FQNNGV. CDR3 amino acids: CASSLPRVSRVETQYF. The CDR3 region has the DNA TGTGCCAGCAGCTTACCCCGGGTGAGCCGGGTCGAGACCCAGTACTTC.

The rearrangement links TRBV7-9 to TRBJ2-1; 8 positions match TRBD1. The CDR3 is made up of 12 amino acids. The germline gives CDR1 SEHNR, CDR2 FQNEAQ (reference sequence). Trimming removed 11 bases from V and 6 bases from J; junction bases left unmatched: 6. The CDR3 protein is CAAPTGGNEQFF. The CDR3 bases are TGTGCCGCCCCCACAGGGGGCAATGAGCAGTTCTTC.

The chain joins TRBV7-3 to TRBJ2-3; 10 bases line up with TRBD2. The CDR3 sequence is 18 residues long. Looked up from germline, CDR1 is SGHTA and CDR2 is FQGTGA. V shed 3 bases, J shed 6 bases, and the junction held 15 bases outside the gene matches. As DNA, the CDR3 is TGTGCCAGCAGCTTCCTCCCCATCACGACTAGCGGGCGGGATACGCAGTATTTT. Translation gives CASSFLPITTSGRDTQYF.

The DNA for the CDR3 is TGTGCCAGCAGCTCGTCGGGACTGGAAGAGACCCAGTACTTC. This gives the protein CASSSSGLEETQYF. This chain connects TRBV11-3 to TRBJ2-5; tentatively, D is TRBD2 (6 bases). V lost 4 bases to trimming and J lost 3 bases, with 12 bases between them. CDR1 is SGHNT and CDR2 is YENEEA in the germline V gene. This CDR3 is built from 14 residues.

This clone appeared a few times. This sequence joins TRBV28 and TRBJ2-3; D possibly corresponds to TRBD2 (5 bases). CDR1 is MDHEN, CDR2 SYDVKM, per germline. The CDR3 sequence is 15 residues long. Trimming pared 5 bases from V and 2 bases from J, leaving 14 bases between. CDR3 bases: TGTGCCAGCAGTCGCAACGGGATTTCCACAGATACGCAGTATTTT. This sequence encodes CASSRNGISTDTQYF.